The rows below give T cell receptor beta chains drawn from one sample of a study of blood T cells in healthy people across ages. From the 5' RACE reads, TCRdb called clonotypes with MiXCR, one entry per CDR3 protein. The data hold 890,000 or so distinct CDR3 sequences, with 62% observed a single time. The specimen sequenced was blood. These receptors came from a man aged 30 to 39 in good health. CDR3s include the opening cysteine and the closing phenylalanine or tryptophan. A D gene is named only where the DNA matches it firmly. Part of the rows lack a size; the others show once, few, many or a class for expanded clones.

DNA,CDR3,size,J,D,V
TGTGCCAGCAGCTTAGTCCGGTTGACGGGACCTAGCCCGGATACGCAGTATTTT,CASSLVRLTGPSPDTQYF,-,TRBJ2-3,-,TRBV7-2
TGCAGCGTTGAAGATCTGCGGGGGGTTACAGGCACAGATACGCAGTATTTT,CSVEDLRGVTGTDTQYF,-,TRBJ2-3,TRBD2,TRBV29-1
TGCGCCAGCAGCCCCAACAGGGGACCTTATGGCTACACCTTC,CASSPNRGPYGYTF,-,TRBJ1-2,TRBD1,TRBV4-3
TGTGCCAGCAGTTTCCCCCCCAACTCCAGAAGGAGCGGGGGGCTCTCCTACGAGCAGTACTTC,CASSFPPNSRRSGGLSYEQYF,-,TRBJ2-7,TRBD2,TRBV6-2/TRBV6-3
TGTGCCAGCAGTTACGAGGGGCCCAGAAATGAGCAGTTCTTC,CASSYEGPRNEQFF,-,TRBJ2-1,-,TRBV6-2/TRBV6-3
TGTGCCACCAGTGATGTTCCGCCCAGGCTCAATGAGCAGTTCTTC,CATSDVPPRLNEQFF,-,TRBJ2-1,-,TRBV24-1
TGTGCCAGCAGTTTTACGGGACAGGGGGCAAACACTGAAGCTTTCTTT,CASSFTGQGANTEAFF,-,TRBJ1-1,TRBD1,TRBV27
TGTGCCAGCTCACCACAGGGGACCGGGGAGCTGTTTTTT,CASSPQGTGELFF,few,TRBJ2-2,-,TRBV18
TGTGCCAGCAGGAGGGGGGGGACAGTGAGCTCTGGGGCCAACGTCCTGACTTTC,CASRRGGTVSSGANVLTF,many,TRBJ2-6,-,TRBV28
TGCGCCAGCAGCCAAGACGCAGAGAACACCGGGGAGCTGTTTTTT,CASSQDAENTGELFF,-,TRBJ2-2,-,TRBV4-3
TGTGCCAGCAGCCGAGTAAACAGGGGGAGGGATACGCAGTATTTT,CASSRVNRGRDTQYF,-,TRBJ2-3,TRBD1,TRBV3-1
TGCGCCAGCAGCCAAGATGGACTAGCCGCGGGAACAGATACGCAGTATTTT,CASSQDGLAAGTDTQYF,-,TRBJ2-3,TRBD2,TRBV4-1
TGCAGTGCTACCGGGGTTGCGGGGGGGGATCCAGATACGCAGTATTTT,CSATGVAGGDPDTQYF,-,TRBJ2-3,TRBD2,TRBV20-1
TGTGCCAACAGGGGGGGGAGTGATCAAGAGACCCAGTACTTC,CANRGGSDQETQYF,-,TRBJ2-5,-,TRBV7-2
TGCAGTGCTAGAGTACCCGGGGGGGCCCTACAGTACGAGCAGTACTTC,CSARVPGGALQYEQYF,-,TRBJ2-7,TRBD2,TRBV20-1
TGTGCCACCGGGACTTATAGCACAGATACGCAGTATTTT,CATGTYSTDTQYF,few,TRBJ2-3,-,TRBV27
TGCGCAGGGGCCAAGGACTCCAATCAGCCCCAGCATTTT,CAGAKDSNQPQHF,-,TRBJ1-5,-,TRBV20-1
TGTGCCAGCAGCCAAGACAGTGGGGTTTCACCCCTCCACTTT,CASSQDSGVSPLHF,-,TRBJ1-6,-,TRBV3-1
TGTGCCAGCAGTTTAGAGCGTCCCTACGAGCAGTACTTC,CASSLERPYEQYF,few,TRBJ2-7,-,TRBV12-3/TRBV12-4
TGTGCCAGCAGGGTGGGCCTCACAGATACGCAGTATTTT,CASRVGLTDTQYF,-,TRBJ2-3,-,TRBV6-2/TRBV6-3
TGTGCCACCAGTGATTCGGACAGGACAACTTACGCCGGGGAGCTGTTTTTT,CATSDSDRTTYAGELFF,many,TRBJ2-2,TRBD1,TRBV24-1
TGTGCCATCAGTGAAGGGTCTACCTACGAGCAGTACTTC,CAISEGSTYEQYF,-,TRBJ2-7,-,TRBV10-3
TGTGCCAGCAGCCAAGACAGCCTGCGCTGGAACACTGAAGCTTTCTTT,CASSQDSLRWNTEAFF,-,TRBJ1-1,-,TRBV4-2
TGTGCCAGCAGCTTAGACGTAGGCGGACAGGGAGGCGGCTACACCTTC,CASSLDVGGQGGGYTF,-,TRBJ1-2,TRBD1,TRBV7-2
TGTGCCAGCAGCTGGGTGTCCGGGCAGAGCAATCAGCCCCAGCATTTT,CASSWVSGQSNQPQHF,-,TRBJ1-5,-,TRBV6-2/TRBV6-3
TGTGCCAGCGCTCATTCGGTGGGGGAGCTGTTTTTT,CASAHSVGELFF,-,TRBJ2-2,-,TRBV27
TGTGCCAGCAGCGTCAAGGACGCCCTAGGTCTCAATGAGCAGTTCTTC,CASSVKDALGLNEQFF,-,TRBJ2-1,-,TRBV3-1
TGTGCCAGCAGCAAATCTCGCGTTACGCTTCAAGAGACCCAGTACTTC,CASSKSRVTLQETQYF,-,TRBJ2-5,-,TRBV7-2
TGTGCCAGCAGCTTAGGGGGGAGGGGAGGCTTCTACGAGCAGTACTTC,CASSLGGRGGFYEQYF,-,TRBJ2-7,TRBD2,TRBV7-9
TGCAGTGCTTTTGACTTTACCTCTTACGAGCAGTACTTC,CSAFDFTSYEQYF,-,TRBJ2-7,-,TRBV20-1
TGTGCCAGCAGTTACATCGCGACCTACGAGCAGTACTTC,CASSYIATYEQYF,few,TRBJ2-7,-,TRBV6-6
TGCAGTGCTAGGGGGCTAGCGGACACCTACAATGAGCAGTTCTTC,CSARGLADTYNEQFF,-,TRBJ2-1,TRBD2,TRBV20-1
TGTGCCATCAGCCAGGGGGAAGGCAATCAGCCCCAGCATTTT,CAISQGEGNQPQHF,-,TRBJ1-5,TRBD1,TRBV10-3
TGCAGCGTTGAAGATGGAGGACAGGGGACCGGCTACACCTTC,CSVEDGGQGTGYTF,-,TRBJ1-2,TRBD1,TRBV29-1
TGTGCCAGCACTCCTAGTAAAAACATTCGGTACTTC,CASTPSKNIRYF,-,TRBJ2-4,-,TRBV12-3/TRBV12-4
TGTGCCACCAGCAGAGATCCCCTACTAGCGGGGCTCACAGATACGCAGTATTTT,CATSRDPLLAGLTDTQYF,-,TRBJ2-3,TRBD2,TRBV15
TGTGCCAGCAGCCAATCCCGGACAGGGAATGAGCAGTACTTC,CASSQSRTGNEQYF,-,TRBJ2-7,TRBD1,TRBV12-3/TRBV12-4
TGTGCCAGCAGCCGAAAACGGCGGGGCGATGAGCAGTTCTTC,CASSRKRRGDEQFF,-,TRBJ2-1,-,TRBV3-1
TGTGCCAGCGGTGGTCTGTACTCGAACACCGGGGAGCTGTTTTTT,CASGGLYSNTGELFF,few,TRBJ2-2,-,TRBV7-9
TGTGCCAGCAGACGAATCGGAGACAATGAGCAGTACTTC,CASRRIGDNEQYF,-,TRBJ2-5,-,TRBV6-6
TGTGCCAGCAGTTTTCTTGACTGGGGGGATACGCAGTATTTT,CASSFLDWGDTQYF,-,TRBJ2-3,-,TRBV12-3/TRBV12-4
TGTGCCAGCAGCCAGAGACAGGGGTGGTCCTACGAGCAGTACTTC,CASSQRQGWSYEQYF,few,TRBJ2-7,TRBD1,TRBV28
TGCAGTGCTTCCCCCGGCCCTAGCGGGGGGGTGATAAGCACAGATACGCAGTATTTT,CSASPGPSGGVISTDTQYF,-,TRBJ2-3,TRBD2,TRBV20-1
TGTGCCAGCAGCTTGGTCTCGGGACTAGCGTTCTACAATGAGCAGTTCTTC,CASSLVSGLAFYNEQFF,-,TRBJ2-1,TRBD2,TRBV5-6
TGTGCCAGCAGCCAAGACCAGGGGGCTAACTATGGCTACACCTTC,CASSQDQGANYGYTF,-,TRBJ1-2,TRBD1,TRBV4-2
TGTGCCAGCAGCTTAGCCCTGGGGGTGGGCTACGAGCAGTACTTC,CASSLALGVGYEQYF,-,TRBJ2-7,-,TRBV7-9
TGCAGTGCTAGACCATATAGAGGACGGACCGACACCGGGGAGCTGTTTTTT,CSARPYRGRTDTGELFF,-,TRBJ2-2,-,TRBV20-1
TGCAGCGTTGGGCAGGGGGCCGGACAGCCCCAGCATTTT,CSVGQGAGQPQHF,few,TRBJ1-5,TRBD1,TRBV29-1
TGCAGTGCTCCCACAGATACGCAGTATTTT,CSAPTDTQYF,-,TRBJ2-3,-,TRBV20-1
TGTGCCAGCAGTCGGACAGGGGGCATATCTTACTATGGCTACACCTTC,CASSRTGGISYYGYTF,once,TRBJ1-2,TRBD1,TRBV6-2/TRBV6-3